The T cell receptor (beta chain) under discussion was sequenced for a study of cytomegalovirus exposure and HLA in healthy donors. The CDR3 length is 16 residues. From germline, CDR1 is SGHRS and CDR2 YFSETQ. Notes on the study in general: Analyses of presence and absence presupposed an approximately uniform sequencing depth across donors.

The PCR made use of 60 Vbeta and 13 Jbeta primers. Assay used: immunoSEQ multiplex PCR; TCRdb lists only in-frame clones, some missing. The table lists tens of thousands of clones, 78% of them singletons. A single count supports this clone. Antigen unknown. The sequence was collected from a man aged 35-49 years in good health and CMV-seronegative. Sequencing used PBMCs. The chain links TRBV5-1 to TRBJ2-5; 14 positions agree with TRBD2. The end of the DNA is better explained by TRBJ2-7, so the J call may be wrong. The CDR3, as DNA: TGCGCCAGCAGCGCAGGGACTAGCGGGAGAGCCTACGAGCAGTACTTC. Protein sequence: CASSAGTSGRAYEQYF.